The 25 T cell receptor beta chains reported below all come from one sample, sequenced in a study of shared clonotypes between healthy human individuals. The table came from immunoSEQ multiplex PCR; TCRdb's copy has only in-frame clones and leaves some out. The sample lists over a million clones; roughly 96% were seen once. The source material was naive CD4+ T cells sorted from blood. The sample's subset: CD45RA+ positively selected. These receptors originate from a man aged 25 to 40 in good health.

The chain has TRBV30 and TRBJ1-5; a weak D match, TRBD1 (5 bases). The germline V and J ends were trimmed by 2 bases and 4 bases, with 15 bases remaining between them. The germline CDR1 and CDR2 sequences are GTSNPN and SVGIG (reference sequence). This CDR3 is 15 amino acids long. CDR3 DNA sequence: TGTGCCTGGAGTCCCCTGGGGCCTAATAATCAGCCCCAGCATTTT. Translating gives CAWSPLGPNNQPQHF.

This rearrangement joins TRBV18 to TRBJ2-1; D not resolved. V lost 1 base and J 0 bases, leaving 16 bases between the germline ends. This CDR3 is 18 amino acids long. The germline gives CDR1 KGHSH, CDR2 LQKENI. The CDR3, as DNA: TGTGCCAGCTCACCACGGATAGCCGCCGGGTCCTCCTACAATGAGCAGTTCTTC. Protein product: CASSPRIAAGSSYNEQFF.

This chain joins TRBV6-5 and TRBJ1-1, with no clear D. Germline V lookup: CDR1 MNHEY, CDR2 SVGAGI. V lost 4 bases to trimming and J lost 4 bases, with 16 bases between them. CDR3 length equals 15 residues. The CDR3 is CASSWLGFVRTEAFF. The DNA for the CDR3 is TGTGCCAGCAGTTGGCTCGGGTTCGTGCGCACTGAAGCTTTCTTT.

V gene TRBV4-1 combines with J gene TRBJ2-5, with TRBD1 as a possible D gene (5 bases). The V end was cut by 0 bases, the J end by 5 bases, with 13 bases between. Per germline, CDR1 MGHRA and CDR2 YSYEKL. This CDR3 comprises 15 residues. CDR3: CASSQDRDEVETQYF. CDR3 bases: TGCGCCAGCAGCCAAGACAGGGATGAGGTGGAGACCCAGTACTTC.

The J gene is TRBJ2-1, the V gene TRBV28; 8 bases line up with TRBD1. Germline CDR1 is MDHEN and CDR2 is SYDVKM. This CDR3 has 15 amino acids. With V trimmed by 4 bases and J by 15 bases, 17 bases remained unmatched. CDR3: CASSSPFRPGQAPFF. In DNA form, the CDR3 reads TGTGCCAGCAGTTCCCCGTTTAGGCCGGGACAGGCCCCGTTCTTC.

The J gene is TRBJ2-1, the V gene TRBV14; 12 bases align to TRBD1. The junction had 13 bases not matched to a gene; V was cut back by 0 bases and J by 7 bases. This CDR3 is built from 19 residues. From germline, CDR1 is SGHDN and CDR2 FVKESK. The CDR3 is CASSQDFSTGTGGWNEQFF. The DNA of the CDR3 is TGTGCCAGCAGCCAAGATTTTTCCACCGGGACAGGGGGCTGGAATGAGCAGTTCTTC.

This chain links TRBV2 with TRBJ2-1; TRBD2 matches 8 bases. Germline CDR1 SNHLY, CDR2 FYNNEI. The junction had 7 bases not matched to a gene; V was cut back by 5 bases and J by 4 bases. The CDR3 is made up of 15 amino acids. CDR3 DNA sequence: TGTGCCAGCAGTCTACTAGCGGAAGTATACAATGAGCAGTTCTTC. It codes for CASSLLAEVYNEQFF.

V gene TRBV11-3 combines with J gene TRBJ2-3; 7 nucleotides line up with TRBD2. The CDR3 is made up of 15 amino acids. Per germline, CDR1 SGHNT and CDR2 YENEEA. Germline trimming cut 5 bases from V and 2 bases from J; bases unmatched to any gene: 7. CDR3 DNA sequence: TGTGCCAGCAGCCTTCAAAGCGGGAACACAGATACGCAGTATTTT. It codes for CASSLQSGNTDTQYF.

The genes are TRBV7-2 and TRBJ1-5; tentative D call: TRBD1 (5 bases). CDR3 size: 14 residues. CDR1 SGHTA and CDR2 FQGNSA come from the germline V gene. V lost 3 bases, J lost 3 bases, and 9 bases lay in between. CDR3 nucleotide sequence: TGTGCCAGCAGCTTCGGACAATCCAATCAGCCCCAGCATTTT. As protein: CASSFGQSNQPQHF.

This clone was detected once. This chain joins TRBV6-4 and TRBJ2-1; TRBD2 matches 7 bases. J gave up 7 bases and V 5 bases, and 11 bases lay outside the gene matches. CDR1 is MRHNA, CDR2 SNTAGT, per germline. This CDR3 contains 15 residues. CDR3 protein: CASSPTAGVRNEQFF. The CDR3, as DNA: TGTGCCAGCAGTCCCACCGCGGGAGTGAGGAATGAGCAGTTCTTC.

The rearrangement links TRBV7-2 to TRBJ1-2; possibly TRBD1 for D (5 bases). The CDR3 length is 16 residues. The germline V gene has CDR1 SGHTA and CDR2 FQGNSA. V was shortened by 0 bases and J by 4 bases, with 15 bases between the two germline ends. The DNA of the CDR3 is TGTGCCAGCAGCTTAGCGGTCGGGGCGGCAAGCTATGGCTACACCTTC. Translated: CASSLAVGAASYGYTF.

The chain couples TRBV18 to TRBJ2-2, with D possibly being TRBD1 (6 bases). The germline V gene has CDR1 KGHSH and CDR2 LQKENI. Trimming took off 2 bases at V and 6 bases at J, with 10 bases between the two ends. The CDR3 has 14 residues. CDR3 DNA: TGTGCCAGCTCACCAGGGACAAATGCCGGGGAGCTGTTTTTT. It translates to CASSPGTNAGELFF.

V and J are TRBV27 and TRBJ2-2; TRBD1 might be the D (5 bases). V was shortened by 6 bases and J by 2 bases, with 10 bases between the two germline ends. This CDR3 region has 14 residues. Germline V gene sequence: CDR1 MNHEY, CDR2 SMNVEV (reference sequence). The CDR3 bases are TGTGCCAGCAGATCAACAGGAAACACCGGGGAGCTGTTTTTT. Residues: CASRSTGNTGELFF.

The chain is built from TRBV5-1 and TRBJ2-1, with 9 bases identical to TRBD1. J gave up 6 bases and V 5 bases, and 12 bases lay outside the gene matches. Germline loops: CDR1 SGHRS, CDR2 YFSETQ. There are 16 residues in the CDR3. CDR3 region: CASSTRPGTGSNEQFF. CDR3 nucleotides: TGCGCCAGCAGTACGCGTCCCGGGACAGGGAGCAATGAGCAGTTCTTC.

This chain joins TRBV29-1 and TRBJ2-7, with 7 bases aligning to TRBD2. After removal of 5 bases from V and 4 bases from J, the junction contained 8 bases not matched to a gene. This CDR3 contains 13 residues. CDR1 and CDR2 from the germline V gene are SQVTM and ANQGSEA. The CDR3 DNA sequence: TGCAGCGTTCGTGACGGGGGGTCTTACGAGCAGTACTTC. It codes for CSVRDGGSYEQYF.

The CDR3 DNA follows: TGTGCCAGCAGCTTGGCGTACTTTAATGAGCAGTTCTTC. Translating gives CASSLAYFNEQFF. The V gene is TRBV5-5, the J gene TRBJ2-1; D call uncertain. Per the germline V gene, CDR1 is SGHKS and CDR2 is YYEKEE (reference sequence). The V gene lost 0 bases and the J gene lost 7 bases, with 8 bases spanning the gap. The CDR3 has 13 amino acids.

V is TRBV5-6 and J is TRBJ2-5, with 9 positions matching TRBD2. The CDR3 is 16 residues long. Germline lookup yields CDR1 SGHDT and CDR2 YYEEEE. V was clipped by 0 bases and J by 5 bases; unmatched bases: 8. Written as DNA, the CDR3 is TGTGCCAGCAGCTTGGACGTTAGCGGGAGTTCGGAGACCCAGTACTTC. Its translation: CASSLDVSGSSETQYF.

The rearrangement joins TRBV25-1 to TRBJ2-2, with D uncertain. V lost 1 base and J lost 4, with 7 bases in between. Germline V gene data show CDR1 as MGHDK and CDR2 as SYGVNS. The CDR3 runs 14 residues. CDR3 sequence reads: CASSESPSTGELFF. CDR3 nucleotides: TGTGCCAGCAGTGAATCCCCATCCACCGGGGAGCTGTTTTTT.

Concerning this clone itself: Other DNA sequences in the same sample also yield this CDR3. The gene calls are TRBV4-3 and TRBJ2-7; D remains ambiguous. CDR3 length: 13 residues. Between the trimmed V and J ends, which lost 0 bases and 4 bases, there was a span of 7 bases. Looked up from germline, CDR1 is LGHNA and CDR2 is YSLEER. The CDR3: CASSQEQFYEQYF. For the CDR3, the DNA is TGCGCCAGCAGCCAAGAACAGTTTTACGAGCAGTACTTC.

DNA for the CDR3: TGTGCCAGCAGTTACCCCGACAGTAACACTGAAGCTTTCTTT. Translated, it gives CASSYPDSNTEAFF. The chain is built from TRBV6-5 and TRBJ1-1, with D perhaps TRBD1 (5 bases). The CDR3 runs 14 residues. Germline lookup yields CDR1 MNHEY and CDR2 SVGAGI. Trimming removed 2 bases from V and 2 bases from J, with 9 bases in between.

The chain uses TRBV7-9 and TRBJ1-4, with D tentatively TRBD1 (6 bases). V lost 1 base to trimming and J lost 10 bases, with 13 bases between them. The CDR3 loop spans 14 amino acids. Germline CDR1 reads SEHNR; CDR2 reads FQNEAQ (reference sequence). The DNA of the CDR3 is TGTGCCAGCAGCTTAGATACGGTACAGGGAAAACTGTTTTTT. Amino acid sequence: CASSLDTVQGKLFF. Drawing the rest from reference TRBV7-9 and TRBJ1-4, the complete variable domain is DTGVSQNPRHKITKRGQNVTFRCDPISEHNRLYWYRQTLGQGPEFLTYFQNEAQLEKSRLLSDRFSAERPKGSFSTLEIQRTEQGDSAMYLCASSLDTVQGKLFFGSGTQLSVL.

The chain couples TRBV5-1 to TRBJ2-7; D possibly corresponds to TRBD1 (6 bases). The V end was cut by 5 bases, the J end by 2 bases, with 11 bases between. The CDR3 covers 13 residues. Germline values: CDR1 SGHRS, CDR2 YFSETQ. The CDR3 DNA reads TGCGCCAGCAGAGGCGGACAGACCTACGAGCAGTACTTC. Protein sequence: CASRGGQTYEQYF.

The V call is TRBV7-2, the J call TRBJ2-7, with D perhaps matching TRBD1 (6 bases). With 5 bases removed from V and 3 bases from J, the gap between germline ends came to 14 bases. Germline V CDR1 and CDR2: SGHTA, FQGNSA. The CDR3 is made up of 14 amino acids. The CDR3 coding sequence is TGTGCCAGCAGCCTGGACAGTCTTGACTACGAGCAGTACTTC. Its protein product is CASSLDSLDYEQYF.

This clone has just one count. J is TRBJ1-5 and V is TRBV5-5; D ambiguous. The CDR3 runs 16 residues. Trimming shortened V by 9 bases and J by 6 bases, and 25 bases separated the two germline ends. CDR1 and CDR2 (germline): SGHKS, YYEKEE (reference sequence). CDR3 sequence (DNA): TGTGCCATCCCCATAGCTCGGGGAGGGATCTCTCAGCCCCAGCATTTT. Amino acid sequence: CAIPIARGGISQPQHF.

The chain links TRBV6-5 to TRBJ2-7, with TRBD1 matching 7 bases. The V and J ends lost 0 bases and 4 bases, in that order; junction bases with no gene match: 3. Germline V gene lookup returns CDR1 MNHEY and CDR2 SVGAGI. The CDR3 totals 14 residues. In DNA, the CDR3 is TGTGCCAGCAGTTACTCGACAGGGATTTACGAGCAGTACTTC. This sequence encodes CASSYSTGIYEQYF.